This T cell receptor (beta chain) came from a study of tumor-infiltrating lymphocytes in primary liver carcinoma. Co-extracting RNA and DNA was done with roughly 17-34 mg of unsorted bulk tissue as input. Using a constant-region primer together with ProtoScript II reverse transcriptase, TCR beta cDNA was made from about 500 ng of total RNA. ARM-PCR, slightly modified, supplied the TCR beta libraries through three nested multiplex PCR rounds. TCRdb reprocessed the multiplex PCR reads with MiXCR, giving one entry per CDR3 protein. Found here are roughly 200,000 distinct CDR3 sequences, around four fifths of them singletons; the top ten hold 18%. Worth noting for this clonotype: An end of the junction does not agree with germline; a read error may underlie this.

Sequences were obtained from tumor tissue from primary liver carcinoma. This clonotype was sampled from a middle-aged man with primary liver carcinoma and hepatitis B virus infection.

The CDR3 nucleotides read TGTGCCAGCCGACATACACAACAGGGGCTCTACGAGCACTACTTC. This gives the protein CASRHTQQGLYEHYF. The V and J genes are TRBV12-3 or TRBV12-4 and TRBJ2-7, with 7 bases lining up with TRBD1. The CDR3 has 15 amino acids.